The 8 T cell receptor beta chains presented below share a single source sample, sequenced in a study of cytomegalovirus exposure and HLA in healthy donors. TCRdb's table, derived via immunoSEQ multiplex PCR, lists solely in-frame clones and lacks some. The sample contains some 170,000 clones, around nine tenths of which appear only once. The sequencing sample was made of PBMCs. The source is a man aged 25-45 years in good health and CMV-seropositive.

The chain is built from TRBV30 and TRBJ2-6; no reliable D call. CDR1 is GTSNPN, CDR2 SVGIG, per germline (reference sequence). The length of the CDR3 is 14 residues. Trimming took 4 bases from V and 0 from J, leaving 7 bases between them. The CDR3, as DNA: TGTGCCTGGACGCATAGCTCTGGGGCCAACGTCCTGACTTTC. This gives the protein CAWTHSSGANVLTF. The full variable domain, with the rest looked up from reference TRBV30 and TRBJ2-6, is SQTIHQWPATLVQPVGSPLSLECTVEGTSNPNLYWYRQAAGRGLQLLFYSVGIGQISSEVPQNLSASRPQDRQFILSSKKLLLSDSGFYLCAWTHSSGANVLTFGAGSRLTVL.

This clone appeared a single time. The chain joins TRBV19 to TRBJ1-2, with TRBD1 matching 9 bases. CDR3 length: 14 residues. V lost 1 base and J lost 5; bases outside the gene matches: 2. Looked up from germline, CDR1 is LNHDA and CDR2 is SQIVND (reference sequence). DNA of the CDR3: TGTGCCAGTAGTATAGGTGGGACAGGGTATGGCTACACCTTC. It specifies CASSIGGTGYGYTF. Looking up the rest from reference TRBV19 and TRBJ1-2 gives the full variable domain: DGGITQSPKYLFRKEGQNVTLSCEQNLNHDAMYWYRQDPGQGLRLIYYSQIVNDFQKGDIAEGYSVSREKKESFPLTVTSAQKNPTAFYLCASSIGGTGYGYTFGSGTRLTVV.

The rearrangement joins TRBV7-2 to TRBJ2-7; possibly TRBD1 for D (6 bases). The CDR3 has 14 residues. V was trimmed by 5 bases and J by 7 bases, leaving 18 bases between them. Germline V lookup: CDR1 SGHTA, CDR2 FQGNSA. CDR3 sequence reads: CASSPRGREREQYF. For the CDR3, the DNA is TGTGCCAGCAGCCCCAGGGGCAGGGAAAGGGAGCAGTACTTC.

To note about this clone: An end of the junction differs from the germline gene, which may be a read error. The chain recombines TRBV13 with TRBJ2-1; TRBD1 or TRBD2 may be the D gene (5 bases each). CDR1 PRHDT and CDR2 FYEKMQ come from the germline V gene (reference sequence). This CDR3 has 15 residues. The CDR3 nucleotides read TGTGCCAGCAGCCTAGGGGCGGGCCGAGGGAATGAGCAGTTCTTC. Translating gives CASSLGAGRGNEQFF.

This chain joins TRBV9 and TRBJ2-1, with 9 bases identical to TRBD2. With V trimmed by 2 bases and J by 2 bases, 8 bases remained unmatched. The germline V gene encodes CDR1 SGDLS and CDR2 YYNGEE. The CDR3 runs 17 residues. The CDR3 loop is CASSVGSGSETYNEQFF. CDR3 DNA sequence: TGTGCCAGCAGCGTGGGTAGCGGGAGCGAAACCTACAATGAGCAGTTCTTC.

The chain recombines TRBV9 with TRBJ1-2; TRBD1 aligns across 9 bases. The CDR3 consists of 17 residues. Looked up from germline, CDR1 is SGDLS and CDR2 is YYNGEE. The J segment lost 0 bases and the V segment lost 3 bases, leaving 9 bases of the junction unmatched. The CDR3: CASSGRTGALANYGYTF. The CDR3 region has the DNA TGTGCCAGCAGCGGTCGGACAGGGGCGTTAGCTAACTATGGCTACACCTTC.

In this sample, this clone turned up a few times. The chain employs TRBV28 and TRBJ2-7; no clear D. Trimming shortened V by 6 bases and J by 2 bases, and 14 bases separated the two germline ends. Looked up from germline, CDR1 is MDHEN and CDR2 is SYDVKM. The CDR3 loop spans 14 amino acids. The CDR3 reads CASSLPQAPYEQYF. The CDR3 DNA follows: TGTGCCAGCAGCCTTCCCCAGGCACCCTACGAGCAGTACTTC.

The chain is built from TRBV27 and TRBJ1-2, with 7 bases that match TRBD1. Losses at the gene ends were 7 bases for V and 5 bases for J; bases not matched to a gene: 7. Germline V CDR1 and CDR2: MNHEY, SMNVEV (reference sequence). This CDR3 contains 13 residues. CDR3 loop: CASTDRVGYGYTF. DNA of the CDR3: TGTGCCAGCACAGACAGGGTTGGGTATGGCTACACCTTC.